This T cell receptor (beta chain) was retrieved from a study of breast tumors, draining lymph nodes, adjacent tissues. General study points: Tumor repertoires ranked between lymph nodes and nontumor tissue in diversity, with V and J gene preferences. Tumor and nontumor repertoires were significantly more similar in luminal-like than in basal-like breast cancer. Data only fit, rather than demonstrated, lymph node origin of most tumor T cells. Data fit most tumor T cells coming from lymph node, expanding in tumor.

This clonotype was seen more than once but under ten times. Its antigen is unidentified. The lymph nodes were axillary draining lymph nodes from breast cancer patients. TCRdb re-called the multiplex PCR reads through MiXCR, storing one row per CDR3 protein. The repertoire holds approximately 140,000 distinct CDR3 sequences, with approximately 30% as singletons. The CDR3 consists of 16 residues. Trimming took 5 bases from V and 2 from J; bases not matched to a gene: 6. The germline CDR1 and CDR2 sequences are MDHEN and SYDVKM. This chain links TRBV28 with TRBJ1-5, with 10 bases matching TRBD1. The sequencing sample was made of axillary lymph node tissue. The sequence was collected from a female donor with breast cancer. Some clones in this sample may be carry-over from other donors' samples. The CDR3 reads CASSQFGQGGNQPQHF. Here the CDR3 DNA reads TGTGCCAGCAGTCAATTCGGACAGGGGGGCAATCAGCCCCAGCATTTT.